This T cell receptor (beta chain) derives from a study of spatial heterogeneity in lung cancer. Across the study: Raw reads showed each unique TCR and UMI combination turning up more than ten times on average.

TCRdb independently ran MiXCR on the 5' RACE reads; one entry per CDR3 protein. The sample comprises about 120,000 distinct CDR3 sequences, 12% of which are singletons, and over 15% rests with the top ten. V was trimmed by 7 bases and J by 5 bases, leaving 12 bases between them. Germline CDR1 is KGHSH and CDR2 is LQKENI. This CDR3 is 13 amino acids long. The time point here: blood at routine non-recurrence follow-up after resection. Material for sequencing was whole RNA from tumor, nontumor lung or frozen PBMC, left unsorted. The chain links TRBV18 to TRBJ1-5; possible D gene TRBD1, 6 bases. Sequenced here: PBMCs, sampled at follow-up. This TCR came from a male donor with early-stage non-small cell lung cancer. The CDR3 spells CASCLQGDQPQHF. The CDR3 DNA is TGTGCCAGCTGTCTACAGGGAGATCAGCCCCAGCATTTT.